The source of this TCR beta chain is a study of OX40 agonist ivuxolimab in advanced cancers. Study-level information: The patients received ivuxolimab by intravenous route every 2 weeks at 0.01 to 10 mg/kg. Three patients, one with hepatocellular carcinoma and two with cutaneous melanoma, responded partially.

Concerning this clone: What it binds is unknown.

Repertoires were generated with immunoSEQ multiplex PCR, while TCRdb's copy carries only in-frame clones and drops some. Altogether roughly 65,000 clones are present, 70% to 90% being singletons, with the ten largest covering 0.7% to 1%. The study, taken as a whole, reports: There were also nonresponders showing low normalized T-cell clonal expansion. Antigen specificity of clonally expanded peripheral T cells was not established.

The CDR3 covers 14 residues. The V and J ends lost 2 bases and 5 bases respectively, with 12 bases between them. CDR1 and CDR2 (germline): KGHSH, LQKENI. This sample comprised CD4+ or CD8+ T cells sorted from blood, obtained in a trial of the OX40 agonist ivuxolimab. The sequence was obtained from an adult with an advanced solid tumor such as melanoma, head and neck, liver or kidney cancer. V is TRBV18 and J is TRBJ1-1; unclear D gene. The CDR3 spells CASSPEVMETEAFF. DNA of the CDR3: TGTGCCAGCTCACCAGAGGTGATGGAGACTGAAGCTTTCTTT.